Below, 3 T cell receptor beta chains from the same sample are listed, as sequenced in a study of blood T cells in healthy people across ages. PCR was performed a second time for about 7 to 12 cycles using a sample-barcoded 5' primer and a J-beta primer mix. MiXCR, run by TCRdb on the 5' RACE reads, gives a single entry per CDR3 protein. This sample yields approximately 730,000 distinct CDR3 sequences, of which approximately 53% are seen a single time; approximately 41% belongs to the top ten. The sequenced material came from blood. These receptors came from a man aged 80 or over in good health.

A remark on this clonotype: This may come from a read error, since a much larger clone is one base off. The rearrangement uses TRBV7-3 and TRBJ2-3; 12 bases match TRBD2. This CDR3 region has 17 residues. Germline V CDR1 and CDR2: SGHTA, FQGTGA. The CDR3, as DNA: TGTGCCAGCAGCTTATCGCTAGCGGGAGGGCCAGCAGATATGCAGTATTTT. Translating gives CASSLSLAGGPADMQYF.

The chain recombines TRBV5-1 with TRBJ1-1; D gene unclear. CDR1 and CDR2 (germline): SGHRS, YFSETQ. The CDR3 has 14 residues. V was pared by 4 bases and J by 10 bases, with 20 bases between. CDR3 sequence reads: CASSPESEGWGAFF. DNA for the CDR3: TGCGCCAGCAGCCCGGAGTCCGAGGGCTGGGGAGCTTTCTTT.

This clonotype appeared a few times. The rearrangement uses TRBV21-1 and TRBJ1-4; TRBD1 is the table's D call, not checked against the DNA. TRBV21-1 is termed a pseudogene. There are 15 residues in the CDR3. The CDR3: CASMLNRDPNEKLFF. Here the CDR3 DNA reads TGTGCCAGCATGTTGAACCGGGATCCTAATGAAAAACTGTTTTTT.